The 19 T cell receptor beta chains below were found in one sample sequenced in a study of cytomegalovirus exposure and HLA in healthy donors. Vbeta (60) and Jbeta (13) primers were used in the PCR. Measured with immunoSEQ multiplex PCR; TCRdb has only the in-frame clones, and not every one. The sample includes approximately 160,000 clones, about 75% seen only once; the top ten take 7% to 9%. The sequenced sample was PBMCs. These receptors originate from a male donor in good health and CMV-seropositive.

The chain joins TRBV7-9 to TRBJ2-5; no definite D call. This CDR3 has 13 residues. V lost 3 bases to trimming and J lost 5 bases, with 10 bases between them. CDR1 is SEHNR, CDR2 FQNEAQ, per germline (reference sequence). CDR3 sequence: CASSFGQSETQYF. The CDR3 nucleotides read TGTGCCAGCAGCTTTGGGCAGTCGGAGACCCAGTACTTC.

V is TRBV4-2 and J is TRBJ2-7; 9 bases agree with TRBD1. V shed 1 base, J shed 4 bases, and the junction held 8 bases outside the gene matches. The CDR3 length is 16 residues. Germline-derived CDR1 and CDR2 are LGHNA and YNFKEQ. Here the CDR3 DNA reads TGTGCCAGCAGCCAAGCGGAAGGGACAGGGCCGTACGAGCAGTACTTC. Its protein is CASSQAEGTGPYEQYF.

This chain connects TRBV5-3 to TRBJ2-7; 12 bases align to TRBD2. TRBV5-3 qualifies as an ORF whose function is uncertain. This CDR3 is 14 amino acids long. Trimming removed 4 bases from V and 5 bases from J; junction bases left unmatched: 4. CDR3 DNA: TGTGCCAGAAGCCGGACTAGCGGGGACGACGAGCAGTACTTC. Amino acid sequence: CARSRTSGDDEQYF.

The table lists this clone with a few counts. This chain connects TRBV18 to TRBJ2-1; no firm D call. The germline V gene has CDR1 KGHSH and CDR2 LQKENI. Trimming pared 3 bases from V and 2 bases from J, leaving 11 bases between. This CDR3 is built from 15 residues. DNA for the CDR3: TGTGCCAGCTCACCCTACATTGGAGCCTACAATGAGCAGTTCTTC. Its protein is CASSPYIGAYNEQFF. The full variable domain, with the rest looked up from reference TRBV18 and TRBJ2-1, is NAGVMQNPRHLVRRRGQEARLRCSPMKGHSHVYWYRQLPEEGLKFMVYLQKENIIDESGMPKERFSAEFPKEGPSILRIQQVVRGDSAAYFCASSPYIGAYNEQFFGPGTRLTVL.

On this clone: A junction boundary mismatches the germline segment, possibly from a read error. The chain combines TRBV7-7 with TRBJ2-7; 8 bases align to TRBD1. The CDR3 loop spans 13 amino acids. The germline CDR1 and CDR2 sequences are SSHAT and FNYEAQ (reference sequence). The CDR3: CASSYDRGWEQYF. The CDR3 DNA is TGTGCTAGCAGCTACGACAGGGGTTGGGAGCAGTACTTC.

This rearrangement joins TRBV6-6 to TRBJ2-5; 7 bases match TRBD1. The CDR3 runs 15 residues. Germline loops: CDR1 MNHNY, CDR2 SVGAGI (reference sequence). The trim removed 5 bases at V and 0 bases at J, leaving 6 bases unmatched. The CDR3 nucleotides are TGTGCCAGCAGTGCCGGGACAGAGTACCAAGAGACCCAGTACTTC. Translating it yields CASSAGTEYQETQYF.

CDR3 nucleotides: TGTGCCAGTAGTATATCCGGCAATCAGCCCCAGCATTTT. Its translation: CASSISGNQPQHF. The chain recombines TRBV19 with TRBJ1-5; D gene ambiguous. Germline V CDR1 and CDR2: LNHDA, SQIVND (reference sequence). The V and J ends lost 2 bases and 2 bases respectively, with 4 bases between them. The CDR3 sequence is 13 residues long.

The rearrangement links TRBV19 to TRBJ2-7, with 7 nucleotides matching TRBD2. This CDR3 is built from 14 residues. Germline V gene data show CDR1 as LNHDA and CDR2 as SQIVND (reference sequence). With 6 bases clipped from V and 3 bases from J, the junction kept 8 bases outside the gene matches. CDR3 bases: TGTGCCAGTAGCTCGGGGAGGGGTAGCTACGAGCAGTACTTC. It is translated as CASSSGRGSYEQYF.

This clone was seen a few times. The chain couples TRBV7-8 to TRBJ2-1; the match to TRBD2 covers 8 bases. This CDR3 region has 14 residues. V lost 4 bases, J lost 4 bases, and 3 bases stayed unmatched. From germline, CDR1 is SGHVS and CDR2 FQNEAQ. The CDR3 nucleotides read TGTGCCAGCAGCTCCCGGGAGGGGTACAATGAGCAGTTCTTC. It encodes CASSSREGYNEQFF. The full variable domain, with the rest looked up from reference TRBV7-8 and TRBJ2-1, is GAGVSQSPRYKVAKRGQDVALRCDPISGHVSLFWYQQALGQGPEFLTYFQNEAQLDKSGLPSDRFFAERPEGSVSTLKIQRTQQEDSAVYLCASSSREGYNEQFFGPGTRLTVL.

The gene calls are TRBV30 and TRBJ1-1; TRBD1 matches at 8 bases. The V and J ends lost 1 base and 3 bases, in that order; junction bases with no gene match: 1. The CDR3 consists of 13 residues. In germline, CDR1 is GTSNPN, CDR2 SVGIG (reference sequence). As DNA, the CDR3 is TGTGCCTGGAGTGACAGGGGGGACACTGAAGCTTTCTTT. Translating it yields CAWSDRGDTEAFF.

The chain combines TRBV5-1 with TRBJ1-2; TRBD1 agrees at 10 bases. The CDR3 contains 15 residues. CDR1 is SGHRS and CDR2 is YFSETQ in the germline V gene. V lost 4 bases and J lost 7; bases outside the gene matches: 10. The CDR3 here is CASSGDRGRGSGYTF. The CDR3, as DNA: TGCGCCAGCAGCGGCGACAGGGGGCGCGGGAGTGGCTACACCTTC.

V gene TRBV5-6 combines with J gene TRBJ2-7; D not certain. Deletions cut 3 bases from V and 3 bases from J, with 10 bases between. This CDR3 comprises 13 residues. Looked up from germline, CDR1 is SGHDT and CDR2 is YYEEEE. CDR3 sequence (DNA): TGTGCCAGCAGCTCCCTGGGCGTCTACGAGCAGTACTTC. This codes for CASSSLGVYEQYF.

This clone was found once. The chain employs TRBV30 and TRBJ1-5; 9 bases align to TRBD1. Trimming took 2 bases from V and 3 from J; bases not matched to a gene: 2. This CDR3 region has 14 residues. Germline CDR1 and CDR2: GTSNPN and SVGIG (reference sequence). The CDR3 sequence: CAWSWDRDNQPQHF. The CDR3 bases are TGTGCCTGGAGTTGGGACAGGGACAATCAGCCCCAGCATTTT.

Only a few counts were recorded for this clone. This chain uses TRBV30 with TRBJ1-5; D is possibly TRBD1 (5 bases). Germline V gene data show CDR1 as GTSNPN and CDR2 as SVGIG (reference sequence). V was clipped by 0 bases and J by 3 bases, with 6 bases between them. This CDR3 is built from 13 residues. DNA of the CDR3: TGTGCCTGGAGTGTACAGGACAATCAGCCCCAGCATTTT. Protein: CAWSVQDNQPQHF.

CDR3 DNA: TGTGCCAGCAGCTTCCCCCGGCAACAGGGGGATACGCAGTATTTT. Protein: CASSFPRQQGDTQYF. The chain has TRBV5-4 and TRBJ2-3, with TRBD1 identical over 7 bases. V trimming: 2 bases; J trimming: 6 bases; junction bases outside the gene matches: 9. Germline CDR1 is SGHNT and CDR2 is YYREEE (reference sequence). The CDR3 extends over 15 amino acids.

This chain links TRBV30 with TRBJ2-3; 9 bases are a match to TRBD2. This CDR3 comprises 16 residues. Germline-derived CDR1 and CDR2 are GTSNPN and SVGIG (reference sequence). V shed 6 bases and J 0 bases; nucleotides not matched to a gene: 10. The CDR3: CACIAGAASSTDTQYF. CDR3 nucleotide sequence: TGTGCCTGCATAGCGGGGGCCGCCTCTAGCACAGATACGCAGTATTTT. Filled out from reference TRBV30 and TRBJ2-3, the complete variable domain reads SQTIHQWPATLVQPVGSPLSLECTVEGTSNPNLYWYRQAAGRGLQLLFYSVGIGQISSEVPQNLSASRPQDRQFILSSKKLLLSDSGFYLCACIAGAASSTDTQYFGPGTRLTVL.

The chain links TRBV13 to TRBJ2-1, with 7 bases lining up with TRBD2. The germline CDR1 and CDR2 sequences are PRHDT and FYEKMQ (reference sequence). CDR3 length equals 15 residues. J lost 6 bases, V lost 5 bases, and 10 bases had no gene match. CDR3 sequence (DNA): TGTGCCAGCAGCCCCCCAAGCGGGGAAACCAATGAGCAGTTCTTC. This translates into CASSPPSGETNEQFF.

The chain employs TRBV7-2 and TRBJ2-1, with D perhaps TRBD2 (6 bases). The CDR3 runs to 16 residues. Deletions cut 4 bases from V and 6 bases from J, with 19 bases between. Germline CDR1 reads SGHTA; CDR2 reads FQGNSA. The CDR3 DNA reads TGTGCCAGCAGCTCCCCAACATGGGACTTTTCCAATGAGCAGTTCTTC. Protein: CASSSPTWDFSNEQFF.

This clone came up once. V and J are TRBV7-9 and TRBJ2-1; TRBD2 might be the D (6 bases). V was cut by 5 bases and J by 8 bases, with 13 bases left in between. CDR1 is SEHNR and CDR2 is FQNEAQ in the germline V gene (reference sequence). The length of the CDR3 is 13 residues. The CDR3 is CASSPHGGHEQFF. The CDR3 region has the DNA TGTGCCAGCAGCCCCCACGGGGGACATGAGCAGTTCTTC.